The present entry profiles one TCR beta chain with its context. The source of the sample is a study of blood T cell repertoires in COVID-19. On the study more broadly: From T cells, B-cell-depleted T cells, or PBMCs came the material, which was cDNA or gDNA.

Original processing methods: Estimation of nucleated cell counts was performed using reference gene primer amplification. TCRdb keeps only in-frame clones here, not all; method: immunoSEQ multiplex PCR. That table gives V, J and clone size, and the DNA gave D and trimming. The repertoire holds more than 200,000 clones, with 86% as singletons. Germline values: CDR1 SNHLY, CDR2 FYNNEI. J was trimmed by 3 bases and V by 2 bases; bases with no gene match: 7. This CDR3 comprises 16 residues. The receptor was derived from a woman aged 45-59 years with COVID-19, enrolled during active disease. The chain couples TRBV2 to TRBJ2-3; 8 bases are a match to TRBD2. The specimen was peripheral blood. CDR3 bases: TGTGCCAGCAGTGAATGGCGGGGGGTAAAGACAGATACGCAGTATTTT. Residues: CASSEWRGVKTDTQYF.